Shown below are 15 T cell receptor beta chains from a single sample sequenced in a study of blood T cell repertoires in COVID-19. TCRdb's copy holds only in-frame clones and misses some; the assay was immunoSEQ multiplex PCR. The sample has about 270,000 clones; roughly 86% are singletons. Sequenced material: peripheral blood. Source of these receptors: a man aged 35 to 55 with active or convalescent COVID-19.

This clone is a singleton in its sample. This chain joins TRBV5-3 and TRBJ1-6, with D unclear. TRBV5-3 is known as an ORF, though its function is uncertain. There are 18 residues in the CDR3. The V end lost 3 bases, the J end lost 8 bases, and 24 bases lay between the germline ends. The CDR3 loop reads CARSSKKTSKSCYSPLHF. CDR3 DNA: TGTGCCAGAAGCTCTAAAAAAACTTCCAAAAGCTGTTATTCACCCCTCCACTTT.

In DNA, the CDR3 is TGTGCCAGCAGTCAAGACGGGACAGGGGGCCTAGATACGCAGTATTTT. This gives the protein CASSQDGTGGLDTQYF. This chain links TRBV11-2 with TRBJ2-3; 12 nucleotides agree with TRBD1. CDR1 is SGHAT, CDR2 FQNNGV, per germline. The CDR3 totals 16 residues. V was pared by 6 bases and J by 5 bases, with 9 bases of the junction left unmatched.

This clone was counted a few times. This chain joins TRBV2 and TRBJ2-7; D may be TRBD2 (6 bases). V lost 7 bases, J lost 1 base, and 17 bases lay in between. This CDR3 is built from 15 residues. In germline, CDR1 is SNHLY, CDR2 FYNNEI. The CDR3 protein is CASIAEVSGSYEQYF. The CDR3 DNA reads TGTGCCAGCATCGCCGAAGTTAGCGGTTCCTACGAGCAGTACTTC.

The CDR3 nucleotides read TGTGCCACCAGCCAAATCGGGGGGGAGCTGTTTTTT. It yields the protein CATSQIGGELFF. The chain is built from TRBV24-1 and TRBJ2-2; no definite D call. Trimming removed 7 bases from V and 8 bases from J, with 10 bases in between. CDR3 length: 12 amino acids. Germline V gives CDR1 KGHDR, CDR2 SFDVKD.

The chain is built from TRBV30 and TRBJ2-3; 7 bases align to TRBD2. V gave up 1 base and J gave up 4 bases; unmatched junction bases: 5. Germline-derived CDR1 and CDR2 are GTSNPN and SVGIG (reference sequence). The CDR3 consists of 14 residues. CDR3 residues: CAWSEWGGADTQYF. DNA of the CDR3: TGTGCCTGGAGTGAGTGGGGGGGTGCAGATACGCAGTATTTT.

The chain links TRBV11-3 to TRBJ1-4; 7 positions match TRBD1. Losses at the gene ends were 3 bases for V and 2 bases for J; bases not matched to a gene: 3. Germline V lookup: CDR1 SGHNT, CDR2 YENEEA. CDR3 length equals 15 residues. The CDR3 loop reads CASSLGGQTNEKLFF. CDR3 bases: TGTGCCAGCAGCTTGGGGGGACAGACTAATGAAAAACTGTTTTTT.

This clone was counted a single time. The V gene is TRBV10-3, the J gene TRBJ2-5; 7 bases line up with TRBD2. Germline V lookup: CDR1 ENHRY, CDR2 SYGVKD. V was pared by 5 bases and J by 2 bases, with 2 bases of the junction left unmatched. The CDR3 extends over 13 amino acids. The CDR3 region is CAISRLAQETQYF. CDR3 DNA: TGTGCCATCAGTAGACTAGCACAAGAGACCCAGTACTTC.

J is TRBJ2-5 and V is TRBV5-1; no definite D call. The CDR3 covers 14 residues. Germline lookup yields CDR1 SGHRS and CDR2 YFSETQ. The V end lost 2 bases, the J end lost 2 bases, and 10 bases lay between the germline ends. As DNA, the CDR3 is TGCGCCAGCAGCTTCTTAGCTACTCAAGAGACCCAGTACTTC. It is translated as CASSFLATQETQYF.

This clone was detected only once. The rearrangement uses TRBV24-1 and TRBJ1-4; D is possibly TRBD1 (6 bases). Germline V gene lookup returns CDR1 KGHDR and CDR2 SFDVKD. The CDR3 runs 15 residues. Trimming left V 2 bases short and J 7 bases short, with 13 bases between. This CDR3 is CATSDSRGGGEKLFF. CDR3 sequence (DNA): TGTGCCACCAGTGATTCAAGGGGGGGCGGTGAAAAACTGTTTTTT.

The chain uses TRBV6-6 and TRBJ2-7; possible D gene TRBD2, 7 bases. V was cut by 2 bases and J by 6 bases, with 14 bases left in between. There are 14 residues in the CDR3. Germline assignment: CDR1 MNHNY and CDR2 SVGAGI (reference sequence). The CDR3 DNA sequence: TGTGCCAGCAGTTACGGGGGGGGCCCAGGCGAGCAGTACTTC. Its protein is CASSYGGGPGEQYF.

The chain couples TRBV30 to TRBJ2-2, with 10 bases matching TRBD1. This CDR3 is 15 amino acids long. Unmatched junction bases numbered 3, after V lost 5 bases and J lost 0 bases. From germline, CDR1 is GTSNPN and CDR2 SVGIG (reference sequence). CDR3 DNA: TGTGCCTGGGGACAGGGGGTTACGAACACCGGGGAGCTGTTTTTT. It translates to CAWGQGVTNTGELFF.

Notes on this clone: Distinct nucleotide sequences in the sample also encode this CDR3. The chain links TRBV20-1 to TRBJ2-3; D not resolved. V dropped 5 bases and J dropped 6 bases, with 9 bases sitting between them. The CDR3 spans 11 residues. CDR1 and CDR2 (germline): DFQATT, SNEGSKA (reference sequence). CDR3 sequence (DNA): TGCAGTGCTCCGTCGGTGGATACGCAGTATTTT. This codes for CSAPSVDTQYF.

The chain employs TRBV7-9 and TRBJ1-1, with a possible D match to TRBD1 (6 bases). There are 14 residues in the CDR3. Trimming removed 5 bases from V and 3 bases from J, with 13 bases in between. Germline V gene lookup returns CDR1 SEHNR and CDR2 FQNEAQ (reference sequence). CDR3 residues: CASSASNRDTEAFF. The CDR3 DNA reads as TGTGCCAGCAGCGCCTCAAACAGGGACACTGAAGCTTTCTTT.

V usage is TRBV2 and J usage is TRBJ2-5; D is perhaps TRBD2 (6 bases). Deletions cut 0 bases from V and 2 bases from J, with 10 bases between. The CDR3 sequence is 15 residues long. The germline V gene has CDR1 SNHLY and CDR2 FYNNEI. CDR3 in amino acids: CASSEALGGQETQYF. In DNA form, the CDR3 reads TGTGCCAGCAGTGAAGCGCTCGGGGGACAAGAGACCCAGTACTTC. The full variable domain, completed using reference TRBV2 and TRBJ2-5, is EPEVTQTPSHQVTQMGQEVILRCVPISNHLYFYWYRQILGQKVEFLVSFYNNEISEKSEIFDDQFSVERPDGSNFTLKIRSTKLEDSAMYFCASSEALGGQETQYFGPGTRLLVL.

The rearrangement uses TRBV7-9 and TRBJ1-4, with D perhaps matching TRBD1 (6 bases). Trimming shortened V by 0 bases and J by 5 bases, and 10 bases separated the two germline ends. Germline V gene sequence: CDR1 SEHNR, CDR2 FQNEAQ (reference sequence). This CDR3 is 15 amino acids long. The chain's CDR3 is CASSLAVGGNEKLFF. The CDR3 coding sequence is TGTGCCAGCAGCTTAGCTGTAGGGGGAAATGAAAAACTGTTTTTT. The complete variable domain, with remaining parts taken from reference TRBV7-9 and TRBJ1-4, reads DTGVSQNPRHKITKRGQNVTFRCDPISEHNRLYWYRQTLGQGPEFLTYFQNEAQLEKSRLLSDRFSAERPKGSFSTLEIQRTEQGDSAMYLCASSLAVGGNEKLFFGSGTQLSVL.